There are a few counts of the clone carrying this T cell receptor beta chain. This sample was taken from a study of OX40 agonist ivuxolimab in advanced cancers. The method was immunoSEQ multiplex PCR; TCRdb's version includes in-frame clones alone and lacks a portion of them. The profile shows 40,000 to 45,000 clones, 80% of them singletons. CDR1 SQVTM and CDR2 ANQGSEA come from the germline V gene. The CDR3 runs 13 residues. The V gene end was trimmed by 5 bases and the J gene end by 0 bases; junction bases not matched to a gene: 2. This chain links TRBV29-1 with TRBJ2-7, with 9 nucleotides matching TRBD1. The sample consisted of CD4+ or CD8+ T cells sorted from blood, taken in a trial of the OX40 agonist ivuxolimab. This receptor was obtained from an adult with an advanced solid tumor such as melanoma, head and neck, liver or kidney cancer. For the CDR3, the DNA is TGCAGCGTTACGACAGGGGGCTCCTACGAGCAGTACTTC. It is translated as CSVTTGGSYEQYF.